This is a list of T cell receptor beta chains from one sample in a study of Graves' ophthalmopathy and Graves' hyperthyroidism. TCRdb passed the multiplex PCR reads through MiXCR, listing each CDR3 protein once. The table lists tens of thousands of distinct CDR3 sequences, around half of them singletons. Sequenced sample: peripheral blood. The receptors were gathered from an adult woman with stable Graves' hyperthyroidism. Each CDR3 is given with its conserved first and last residue. D genes are given only for firm matches. Clone size appears in some rows only: once, few, many, or a class for an expanded clone.

d_call,j_call,v_call,clone_size,cdr3_nt,cdr3_aa
-,TRBJ1-4,TRBV20-1,few,TGCAGTGCTAGAGATCGTGAGGGCCTCGATGAAAAACTGTTTTTT,CSARDREGLDEKLFF
-,TRBJ2-7,TRBV10-3,-,TGTGCCATCACCTCGGATGTTTCCTCGGTCGAGCAGTACTTC,CAITSDVSSVEQYF
-,TRBJ1-1,TRBV5-4,many,TGTGCCAGCAGCTTGGGGGCAGGGTCTGACACTGAAGCTTTCTTT,CASSLGAGSDTEAFF
TRBD1,TRBJ1-2,TRBV12-3/TRBV12-4,-,TGTGCCAGCAGGGGGGCCGGGACAGGGTATGGCTACACCTTC,CASRGAGTGYGYTF
-,TRBJ1-5,TRBV5-1,-,TGCGCCAGCAGCTTGGGAGGACAGTTTCAAGAGACCCAGCATTTT,CASSLGGQFQETQHF
-,TRBJ2-5,TRBV7-9,-,TGTGCCAGCAGCTTAGCTGCTAGCGTCAGAGAGACCCAGTACTTC,CASSLAASVRETQYF
TRBD1,TRBJ1-1,TRBV29-1,-,TGCAGCGTTGAAGGCCAGGGGGAAGGGGACACTGAAGCTTTCTTT,CSVEGQGEGDTEAFF
TRBD2,TRBJ2-6,TRBV3-1,-,TGTGCCAGCAGCCATAGCGGGAGTCGCTTAGGGGCCAACGTCCTGACTTTC,CASSHSGSRLGANVLTF
-,TRBJ2-7,TRBV27,many,TGTGCCAGCAGTTCGCTACCTCACAGGGTCAGTTACGAGCAGTACTTC,CASSSLPHRVSYEQYF
TRBD1,TRBJ1-2,TRBV29-1,medium-sized,TGCAGCGTGGTTGACAGGGGGCGAGACTATGGCTACACCTTC,CSVVDRGRDYGYTF
TRBD2,TRBJ2-5,TRBV7-9,-,TGTGCCAGCAGCGTAACATCCGGGACTAGCGGGACCCAGTACTTC,CASSVTSGTSGTQYF
-,TRBJ2-7,TRBV11-1,-,TGTGCCAGCAGCTTAGCACAGGGCCTCTCCTACGAGCAGTACTTC,CASSLAQGLSYEQYF
TRBD1,TRBJ1-2,TRBV20-1,many,TGCAGTGCTAGAGTTCCCGGGACAGGGATGAACTATGGCTACACCTTC,CSARVPGTGMNYGYTF
-,TRBJ2-5,TRBV9,-,TGTGCCAGCAGCGTAGGGGGGAGTGGCAATCAGCCCCAGTACTTC,CASSVGGSGNQPQYF
TRBD2,TRBJ2-3,TRBV7-2,many,TGTGCCAGCAGCTTACAGAGCGGGATAGGGGATACGCAGTATTTT,CASSLQSGIGDTQYF
-,TRBJ1-4,TRBV7-2,many,TGTGCCAGCAGCTTAGGCTTTGGTGAAAAACTGTTTTTT,CASSLGFGEKLFF
TRBD1,TRBJ1-1,TRBV6-5,many,TGTGCCAGCAGTAATTTGGACAGGGTGGGCACTGAAGCTTTCTTT,CASSNLDRVGTEAFF
-,TRBJ2-2,TRBV2,-,TGTGCCAGCAGTCGGGACGAGACCGGGGAGCTGTTTTTT,CASSRDETGELFF
TRBD2,TRBJ2-7,TRBV29-1,-,TGCAGCGTGGGACTAGCGGCCCCACTGCAGTACTTC,CSVGLAAPLQYF
-,TRBJ1-2,TRBV5-1,many,TGCGCCAGCAGCTTGGATCTCGGTGGGGGAGGCTATGGCTACACCTTC,CASSLDLGGGGYGYTF
-,TRBJ2-7,TRBV5-1,-,TGCGCCAGCAGCTTGGGCATGGGGATTGCGACCTACGAGCAGTACTTC,CASSLGMGIATYEQYF
-,TRBJ1-6,TRBV7-9,-,TGTGCCAGCAGCACACCCGGGGCGGATTCACCCCTCCACTTT,CASSTPGADSPLHF
TRBD2,TRBJ2-3,TRBV7-9,once,TGTGCCAGCAGCCCCAGGACTAGCGGGAGTGTTCGGCTAGATACGCAGTATTTT,CASSPRTSGSVRLDTQYF
-,TRBJ2-7,TRBV2,many,TGTGCTAGCAGTGGTCGGCATGGACCCACCTACGAGCAGTACTTC,CASSGRHGPTYEQYF
-,TRBJ1-4,TRBV5-1,-,TGCGCCAGCAGCCAAGTCGGGGGGCCTAATGAAAAACTGTTTTTC,CASSQVGGPNEKLFF
TRBD1,TRBJ1-6,TRBV6-1,once,TGTGCCACCCAGGGACAGGCGAATTCACCCCTCCACTTT,CATQGQANSPLHF
-,TRBJ1-5,TRBV20-1,many,TGCAGTGCTAGAGATCTTATGAGTTCCAATCAGCCCCAGCATTTT,CSARDLMSSNQPQHF
TRBD2,TRBJ2-2,TRBV2,-,TGTGCCAGCAGTTATAGACTAGCGGGTCCCGGGAAGCTGTTTTTT,CASSYRLAGPGKLFF
TRBD1,TRBJ1-1,TRBV2,-,TGTGCCAGCAGTGACATCGGGGGACAGCTGAACACTGAAGCTTTCTTT,CASSDIGGQLNTEAFF
-,TRBJ1-2,TRBV9,-,TGTGCCAGCCCCGCCGCGGGCGGTGATGGCTACACCTTC,CASPAAGGDGYTF
-,TRBJ1-1,TRBV2,-,TGTGCCAGCGAGGGGGGGATCATTGAAGCTTTCTTT,CASEGGIIEAFF
TRBD1,TRBJ1-5,TRBV20-1,-,TGCAGTGCCCCTGGGACAGGGGGCGGGGATCAGCCCCAGCATTTT,CSAPGTGGGDQPQHF
TRBD1,TRBJ1-4,TRBV20-1,-,TGCGGTGCTAGAGGGACAGGAGATAATGAAAAACTGTTTTTC,CGARGTGDNEKLFF
TRBD2,TRBJ2-5,TRBV20-1,many,TGCAGTGCTAGAGATCCAGCGGGAGTTTCAGAGACCCAGTACTTC,CSARDPAGVSETQYF
-,TRBJ1-2,TRBV29-1,-,TGCAGCGTTGAAGGACCGCGCAACTATGGCTCCTTC,CSVEGPRNYGSF
-,TRBJ1-1,TRBV2,-,TGTGCCAGCAGTGACCCGGGGTCGATCGAAGCTTTCTTT,CASSDPGSIEAFF
-,TRBJ2-7,TRBV5-1,many,TGCGCCAGCAGCTGGGTAGGGACTCTAGATCGCACGGATCCCTACGAGCAGTACTTC,CASSWVGTLDRTDPYEQYF
TRBD2,TRBJ2-2,TRBV5-1,many,TGCGCCAGCAGCGGGAGCGGGAGGAACACCGGGGAGCTGTTTTTT,CASSGSGRNTGELFF